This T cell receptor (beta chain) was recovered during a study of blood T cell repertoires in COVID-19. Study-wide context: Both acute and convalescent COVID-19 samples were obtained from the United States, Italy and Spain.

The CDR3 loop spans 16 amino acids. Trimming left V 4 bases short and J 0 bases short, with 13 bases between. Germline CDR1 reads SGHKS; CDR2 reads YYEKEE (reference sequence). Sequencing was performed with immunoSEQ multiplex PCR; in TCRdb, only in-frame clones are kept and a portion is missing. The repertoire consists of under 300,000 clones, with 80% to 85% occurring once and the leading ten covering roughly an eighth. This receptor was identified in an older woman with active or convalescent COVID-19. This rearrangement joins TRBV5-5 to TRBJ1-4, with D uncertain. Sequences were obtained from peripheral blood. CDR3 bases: TGTGCCAGCAGCCAGACTGGGTGGGCAACTAATGAAAAACTGTTTTTT. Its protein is CASSQTGWATNEKLFF.